This entry concerns a single T cell receptor beta chain. Its antigen remains unknown. 13 Jbeta primers and 60 Vbeta primers were used for the PCR. TCRdb's table, derived via immunoSEQ multiplex PCR, lists solely in-frame clones and lacks some. The sample has about 150,000 clones; approximately 90% are singletons. This entry comes from a study of cytomegalovirus exposure and HLA in healthy donors. Study background: Within an early data release were roughly 90 million unique TCRs drawn from HLA-typed donors. Study-level points and caveats: There were some V segments, including TRBV6-2 and TRBV6-3, excluded as indistinguishable. The study recorded 160 or so TCR beta chains that were cytomegalovirus-associated.

V lost 8 bases and J lost 0, with 2 bases in between. The CDR3 has 12 residues. The germline gives CDR1 SGHTA, CDR2 FQGNSA. This chain connects TRBV7-2 to TRBJ2-6, with D uncertain. The sample was PBMCs. The source of this sequence is a woman aged 25 to 39 in good health and CMV-seronegative. The CDR3 protein is CASHSGANVLTF. The DNA for the CDR3 is TGTGCCAGCCACTCTGGGGCCAACGTCCTGACTTTC.